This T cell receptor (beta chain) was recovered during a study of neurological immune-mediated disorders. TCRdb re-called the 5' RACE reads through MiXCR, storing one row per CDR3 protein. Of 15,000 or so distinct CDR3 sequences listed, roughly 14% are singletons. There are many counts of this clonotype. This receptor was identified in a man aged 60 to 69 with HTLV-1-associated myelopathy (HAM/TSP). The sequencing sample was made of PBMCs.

The CDR3 is CATSEAGTLNYGYTF. The CDR3 DNA is TGTGCCACCAGTGAGGCCGGGACTTTAAACTATGGCTACACCTTC. The J gene is TRBJ1-2, the V gene TRBV24-1; D may be TRBD1 (5 bases). CDR1 is KGHDR, CDR2 SFDVKD, per germline. V lost 4 bases and J lost 2, with 13 bases in between. There are 15 residues in the CDR3.